The next 25 T cell receptor beta chains were all read from a single sample in a study of blood T cells in healthy people across ages. Primed by a sample-barcoded 5' primer and a J-beta primer mix, a second PCR proceeded for roughly 7 to 12 cycles. TCRdb re-called the 5' RACE reads with MiXCR, one entry per CDR3 protein. The data show about 1.4 million distinct CDR3 sequences, approximately 63% seen once. Sequenced sample: blood. The receptor set was obtained from a man between 18 and 29 years old in good health.

There are a few counts of this clonotype. This chain connects TRBV6-4 to TRBJ2-2; D gene unclear. Germline V gene data show CDR1 as MRHNA and CDR2 as SNTAGT. The CDR3 covers 13 residues. The ends were cut back, 2 bases at V and 6 bases at J, with 7 bases in the middle. The CDR3 is CASSDGMSGELFF. The DNA of the CDR3 is TGTGCCAGCAGTGACGGGATGTCCGGGGAGCTGTTTTTT.

Worth noting for this clonotype: One junction end does not reproduce the germline sequence, and a read error may be involved. The chain employs TRBV25-1 and TRBJ2-1; a possible D gene is TRBD1 (5 bases). CDR1 and CDR2 (germline): MGHDK, SYGVNS. The CDR3 covers 12 residues. DNA for the CDR3: TGTGCCAGCAGTTGGACGGACAATGAACAGTTCTTC. Amino acids: CASSWTDNEQFF.

This chain connects TRBV12-3 or TRBV12-4 to TRBJ2-4; tentatively, D is TRBD2 (5 bases). The closer fit of TRBJ2-7 to the DNA end suggests the J call may be wrong. The CDR3 is made up of 15 amino acids. CDR3 sequence (DNA): TGTGCCAGCAGTTTAGGTCTAGCATTTTTCAACGAGCAGTACTTC. It codes for CASSLGLAFFNEQYF.

This clonotype was picked up a small number of times. V usage is TRBV29-1 and J usage is TRBJ1-2; no firm D call. The CDR3 loop spans 11 amino acids. V was clipped by 2 bases and J by 10 bases, with 11 bases between them. CDR1 SQVTM and CDR2 ANQGSEA come from the germline V gene. This chain's CDR3 is CSVEYGRVYTF. The CDR3 DNA reads as TGCAGCGTTGAATACGGGCGAGTCTACACCTTC.

V usage is TRBV11-2 and J usage is TRBJ2-1; D is perhaps TRBD2 (5 bases). With 1 base removed from V and 7 bases from J, the gap between germline ends came to 17 bases. Germline lookup yields CDR1 SGHAT and CDR2 FQNNGV. There are 16 residues in the CDR3. CDR3 sequence (DNA): TGTGCCAGCAGCTTAGGGTGGGGAACTAGTAGTAATGAGCAGTTCTTC. It translates to CASSLGWGTSSNEQFF. Full variable domain (missing parts from reference TRBV11-2 and TRBJ2-1): EAGVAQSPRYKIIEKRQSVAFWCNPISGHATLYWYQQILGQGPKLLIQFQNNGVVDDSQLPKDRFSAERLKGVDSTLKIQPAKLEDSAVYLCASSLGWGTSSNEQFFGPGTRLTVL.

Only one count was recorded for this clonotype. A read error may account for a junction end that differs from germline. CDR3 residues: CASSFYPGNTDAQYF. In nucleotides, the CDR3 is TGTGCCAGCAGCTTTTACCCCGGGAACACAGATGCGCAGTATTTT. The chain is built from TRBV7-9 and TRBJ2-3, with D possibly matching TRBD2 (5 bases). Germline V gives CDR1 SEHNR, CDR2 FQNEAQ (reference sequence). This CDR3 is 15 amino acids long. The entire variable domain, with the rest obtained from reference TRBV7-9 and TRBJ2-3, is as follows: DTGVSQNPRHKITKRGQNVTFRCDPISEHNRLYWYRQTLGQGPEFLTYFQNEAQLEKSRLLSDRFSAERPKGSFSTLEIQRTEQGDSAMYLCASSFYPGNTDAQYFGPGTRLTVL.

J is TRBJ1-4 and V is TRBV12-3 or TRBV12-4; no clear D. The CDR3 has 12 amino acids. The V and J ends lost 3 bases and 7 bases respectively, with 6 bases between them. The CDR3 sequence is CASSFMGEKLFF. The CDR3 nucleotides are TGTGCCAGCAGTTTCATGGGTGAAAAACTGTTTTTT.

The CDR3 region is CATSRGESPETQYF. The DNA for the CDR3 is TGTGCCACCAGCAGAGGCGAAAGCCCAGAGACCCAGTACTTC. V is TRBV15 and J is TRBJ2-7; D remains unclear. The DNA end favors TRBJ2-5, so the J call may be wrong. CDR1 is LNHNV, CDR2 YYDKDF, per germline (reference sequence). The CDR3 is 14 residues long.

This clonotype has just a few counts. This chain links TRBV15 with TRBJ2-1; D tentatively reads TRBD1 or TRBD2 (5 bases each). V lost 8 bases and J lost 4, with 12 bases in between. CDR3 size: 13 residues. Germline assignment: CDR1 LNHNV and CDR2 YYDKDF (reference sequence). Here the CDR3 reads CATSRGGYNEQFF. The CDR3 DNA reads as TGTGCCACCTCGAGGGGCGGATACAATGAGCAGTTCTTC.

This rearrangement joins TRBV7-2 to TRBJ2-3; D possibly corresponds to TRBD2 (6 bases). Trimming removed 4 bases at V and 0 bases at J, with 23 bases between. CDR3 length: 19 amino acids. CDR1 and CDR2 from the germline V gene are SGHTA and FQGNSA. The CDR3: CASSSQTRGVGSSTDTQYF. The CDR3 region has the DNA TGTGCCAGCAGCTCTCAGACTAGAGGGGTGGGATCTAGCACAGATACGCAGTATTTT.

This clonotype showed up many times. This chain joins TRBV7-2 and TRBJ1-1; 7 bases align to TRBD1. V gave up 6 bases and J gave up 0 bases; unmatched junction bases: 1. This CDR3 comprises 13 residues. Germline assignment: CDR1 SGHTA and CDR2 FQGNSA. The DNA of the CDR3 is TGTGCCAGCAGTACAGGGGTGAACACTGAAGCTTTCTTT. Protein: CASSTGVNTEAFF.

This clonotype was seen a single time. The V gene is TRBV12-3 or TRBV12-4, the J gene TRBJ1-2; the match to TRBD1 covers 7 bases. The CDR3 consists of 13 residues. Germline trimming cut 7 bases from V and 6 bases from J; bases unmatched to any gene: 8. CDR3 DNA: TGTGCCAGCAAACCTGACAGGGCTCATGGCTACACCTTC. Its protein product is CASKPDRAHGYTF.

This rearrangement joins TRBV20-1 to TRBJ2-1; 9 bases match TRBD2. The V segment lost 1 base and the J segment 0 bases; nucleotides outside the gene matches: 7. Germline CDR1 DFQATT, CDR2 SNEGSKA (reference sequence). The CDR3 length is 17 residues. Here the CDR3 DNA reads TGCAGTGCTAGAGCCAGGGGACTAGCAGGCTCCTACAATGAGCAGTTCTTC. Residues: CSARARGLAGSYNEQFF.

This clonotype was observed a single time. The genes are TRBV20-1 and TRBJ2-1, with 9 bases aligning to TRBD1. The J call is in doubt because the DNA end fits TRBJ2-7 better. The CDR3 runs 16 residues. The germline V gene has CDR1 DFQATT and CDR2 SNEGSKA (reference sequence). CDR3 DNA sequence: TGCAGTGCTAGTCCTACTGGGGGGACAGGGTCCTACGAGCAGTACTTC. Encoded protein: CSASPTGGTGSYEQYF.

The chain employs TRBV10-3 and TRBJ1-2, with D possibly being TRBD1 (5 bases). Germline CDR1 and CDR2: ENHRY and SYGVKD. The V and J ends lost 5 bases and 6 bases respectively, with 10 bases between them. This CDR3 comprises 12 residues. The CDR3 nucleotides are TGTGCCATCAGTTCCGGGACTCATGGCTACACCTTC. It specifies CAISSGTHGYTF.

This rearrangement joins TRBV6-1 to TRBJ2-7; 7 nucleotides align to TRBD1. The germline CDR1 and CDR2 sequences are MNHNS and SASEGT. V trimming: 7 bases; J trimming: 2 bases; junction bases outside the gene matches: 5. CDR3 size: 13 residues. The CDR3 is CASNLGQPYEQYF. Here the CDR3 DNA reads TGTGCCAGCAACTTGGGACAGCCCTACGAGCAGTACTTC.

V usage is TRBV5-5 and J usage is TRBJ2-7; either TRBD1 or TRBD2 may fit D (5 bases each). Trimming cost V 1 base and J 0 bases, with 20 bases left between them. CDR1 is SGHKS and CDR2 is YYEKEE in the germline V gene (reference sequence). The CDR3 sequence is 18 residues long. The CDR3 DNA reads TGTGCCAGCAGCTTGTATAATCCGGGACCTCAGAGCTCCTACGAGCAGTACTTC. This translates into CASSLYNPGPQSSYEQYF.

The J gene is TRBJ2-2, the V gene TRBV11-2, with 8 bases that match TRBD1. With 4 bases clipped from V and 5 bases from J, the junction kept 12 bases outside the gene matches. CDR3 length: 17 amino acids. Germline loops: CDR1 SGHAT, CDR2 FQNNGV. The CDR3 reads CASSSPRTGYQTGELFF. The CDR3 nucleotides are TGTGCCAGCAGCTCGCCCAGGACAGGGTATCAGACCGGGGAGCTGTTTTTT.

This chain uses TRBV28 with TRBJ1-4; D is unresolved. Trimming shortened V by 4 bases and J by 10 bases, and 13 bases separated the two germline ends. The CDR3 length is 13 residues. Per the germline V gene, CDR1 is MDHEN and CDR2 is SYDVKM. The CDR3 nucleotides are TGTGCCAGCAGTTCACGGCCGACGGCAAAACTGTTTTTT. Its translation: CASSSRPTAKLFF.

The chain uses TRBV28 and TRBJ1-2; no clear D. Germline loops: CDR1 MDHEN, CDR2 SYDVKM. The CDR3 spans 17 residues. Deletions cut 1 base from V and 8 bases from J, with 23 bases between. The CDR3 DNA reads TGTGCCAGCAGTTTATCGAGGGATCCTAGACCCCCTAAAGGCTACACCTTC. Its protein product is CASSLSRDPRPPKGYTF.

The J gene is TRBJ2-5, the V gene TRBV15; TRBD1 or TRBD2 may be the D gene (6 bases each). This CDR3 has 13 residues. Germline CDR1 is LNHNV and CDR2 is YYDKDF (reference sequence). V was shortened by 1 base and J by 11 bases, with 14 bases between the two germline ends. This CDR3 is CATSRGGAREQYF. DNA of the CDR3: TGTGCCACCAGCAGAGGGGGGGCGCGAGAGCAGTACTTC.

The J gene is TRBJ1-4, the V gene TRBV12-3 or TRBV12-4, with 7 bases matching TRBD1. This CDR3 is built from 14 residues. Trimming cost V 6 bases and J 8 bases; bases outside gene matches: 9. The DNA for the CDR3 is TGTGCCAGCAGCCTCGACAGGGCAAGGGAAAAACTGTTTTTT. It is translated as CASSLDRAREKLFF.

A few counts support this clonotype. V usage is TRBV20-1 and J usage is TRBJ2-7, with D tentatively TRBD2 (5 bases). CDR3 length: 13 amino acids. Germline V CDR1 and CDR2: DFQATT, SNEGSKA (reference sequence). Trimming stripped 2 bases from V and 3 bases from J, with 11 bases between. CDR3 bases: TGCAGTGCTAGAAAGGACTGGGACTACGAGCAGTACTTC. This codes for CSARKDWDYEQYF.

This clonotype was observed a handful of times. One end of the junction fails to match germline, which may point to a read error. The gene calls are TRBV29-1 and TRBJ2-2; 8 nucleotides line up with TRBD1. Germline V gene data show CDR1 as SQVTM and CDR2 as ANQGSEA. The CDR3 sequence is 16 residues long. This CDR3 reads CSVRGQGLGGTGELFF. The CDR3 nucleotides read TGTAGCGTACGTGGACAGGGTTTGGGTGGCACCGGGGAGCTGTTTTTT.

The chain carries TRBV29-1 and TRBJ1-2; 7 bases agree with TRBD1. This CDR3 spans 13 amino acids. In germline, CDR1 is SQVTM, CDR2 ANQGSEA. V was pared by 6 bases and J by 4 bases, with 8 bases of the junction left unmatched. The CDR3 DNA is TGCAGCGTATTGGGCAGGGGGAGCTATGGCTACACCTTC. Encoded protein: CSVLGRGSYGYTF.